This T cell receptor beta chain is drawn from a study of shared clonotypes between healthy human individuals. Germline V gives CDR1 SGHTA, CDR2 FQGNSA. This CDR3 contains 15 residues. Trimming pared 2 bases from V and 4 bases from J, leaving 12 bases between. Those who donated, Caucasian adults without exception, all lived in Nashville, Tennessee. TCRdb's copy holds only in-frame clones and misses some; the assay was immunoSEQ multiplex PCR. This table holds some 1,400,000 clones, 95% to 97% found once. Source material: naive CD4+ T cells sorted from blood. Subset defined: CD45RA+ positively selected. This receptor was obtained from a man in his thirties or forties in good health. V gene TRBV7-2 combines with J gene TRBJ2-1; no definite D call. This CDR3 is CASSLNHLDYNEQFF. For the CDR3, the DNA is TGTGCCAGCAGCTTAAATCACCTCGATTACAATGAGCAGTTCTTC. The variable domain in full, with the rest retrieved from reference TRBV7-2 and TRBJ2-1, is GAGVSQSPSNKVTEKGKDVELRCDPISGHTALYWYRQSLGQGLEFLIYFQGNSAPDKSGLPSDRFSAERTGGSVSTLTIQRTQQEDSAVYLCASSLNHLDYNEQFFGPGTRLTVL.